The source of this TCR beta chain is a study of response to subunit inactivated influenza vaccine. TCRdb recomputed calls from the RT-PCR reads with MiXCR, one row per CDR3 protein. The sample yields 500,000 or so distinct CDR3 sequences, approximately 16% seen once. Study findings and constraints: With each seasonal influenza vaccination, the authors suggested, few new T cells are recruited.

In this sample, this clonotype turned up many times. What it binds is not known. The V gene's germline CDR1 is SGHTA and CDR2 FQGNSA. Trimming removed 3 bases from V and 8 bases from J; junction bases left unmatched: 9. The length of the CDR3 is 15 residues. This material consisted of CD4+ T cells sorted from PBMCs, taken around 25 months after vaccination. This sequence was found in a man between 50 and 75 years old who received an inactivated influenza vaccine. The chain couples TRBV7-2 to TRBJ2-1; 8 bases agree with TRBD2. This chain's CDR3 is CASSFKSGSIYEQFF. In DNA form, the CDR3 reads TGTGCCAGCAGCTTCAAAAGCGGGAGTATATATGAGCAGTTCTTC.